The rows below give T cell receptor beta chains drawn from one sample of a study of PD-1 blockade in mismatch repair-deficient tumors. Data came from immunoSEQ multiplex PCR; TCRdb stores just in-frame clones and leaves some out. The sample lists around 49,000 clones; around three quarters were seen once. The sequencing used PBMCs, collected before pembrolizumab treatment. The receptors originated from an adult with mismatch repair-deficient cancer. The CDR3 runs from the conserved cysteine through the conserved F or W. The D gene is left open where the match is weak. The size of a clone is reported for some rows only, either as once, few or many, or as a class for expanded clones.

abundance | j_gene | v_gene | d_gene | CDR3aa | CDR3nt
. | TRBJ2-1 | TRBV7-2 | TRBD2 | CASSSRVAGSNNEQFF | TGTGCCAGCAGCTCCCGGGTAGCGGGTTCCAACAATGAGCAGTTCTTC
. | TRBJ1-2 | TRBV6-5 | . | CASSYRESYGYTF | TGTGCCAGCAGTTATAGGGAAAGCTATGGCTACACCTTC
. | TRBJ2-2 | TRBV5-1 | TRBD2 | CASSLELAGDTGELFF | TGCGCCAGCAGCTTGGAACTAGCGGGAGACACCGGGGAGCTGTTTTTT
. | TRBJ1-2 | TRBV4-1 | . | CASSLSENRKTYGYTF | TGCGCCAGCAGCCTATCGGAGAACCGAAAGACCTATGGCTACACCTTC
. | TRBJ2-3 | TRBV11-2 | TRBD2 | CASSLAGGSSDTQYF | TGTGCCAGCAGCCTAGCGGGAGGGAGCTCAGATACGCAGTATTTT
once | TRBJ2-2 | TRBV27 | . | CASSLSVGELAGELFF | TGTGCCAGCAGTTTATCTGTAGGGGAACTGGCCGGGGAGCTGTTTTTT
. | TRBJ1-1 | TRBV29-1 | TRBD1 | CSVETGGEKAFF | TGCAGCGTTGAAACAGGGGGCGAAAAAGCTTTCTTT
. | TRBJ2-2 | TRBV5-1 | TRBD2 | CASSLLAGVNTGELFF | TGCGCCAGCAGCTTATTAGCGGGAGTGAACACCGGGGAGCTGTTTTTT
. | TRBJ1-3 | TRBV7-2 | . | CASRPTNSGNTIYF | TGTGCCAGCAGGCCTACGAACTCTGGAAACACCATATATTTT
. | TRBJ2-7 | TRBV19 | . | CASSIDRVRANYEQYF | TGTGCCAGTAGTATAGATCGTGTCAGGGCGAACTACGAGCAGTACTTC
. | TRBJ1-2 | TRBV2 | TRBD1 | CASSVSVWGTGFGYTF | TGTGCCAGCAGTGTTTCTGTGTGGGGGACAGGGTTCGGCTACACCTTC
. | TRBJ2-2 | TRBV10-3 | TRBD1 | CAISDGQGAAGELFF | TGTGCCATCAGTGACGGACAGGGGGCGGCCGGGGAGCTGTTTTTT
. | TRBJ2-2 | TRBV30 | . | CAWSVRVPNTGELFF | TGTGCCTGGAGTGTACGTGTTCCGAACACCGGGGAGCTGTTTTTT
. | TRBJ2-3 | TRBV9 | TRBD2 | CASSGRTGTSGVNGDTQYF | TGTGCCAGCAGCGGTCGGACCGGGACTAGCGGGGTGAATGGAGATACGCAGTATTTT
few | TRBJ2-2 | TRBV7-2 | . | CASSLDRTGELFF | TGTGCCAGCAGCTTAGATAGGACCGGGGAGCTGTTTTTT
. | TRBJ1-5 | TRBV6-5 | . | CASSYSGPGGQPQHF | TGTGCCAGCAGTTACTCCGGACCGGGGGGTCAGCCCCAGCATTTT
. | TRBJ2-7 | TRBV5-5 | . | CASSLRERSYEQYF | TGTGCCAGCAGCTTGAGGGAAAGGAGCTACGAGCAGTACTTC
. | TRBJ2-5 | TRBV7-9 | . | CASSLYPAWDAETQYF | TGTGCCAGCAGCTTATACCCGGCGTGGGACGCAGAGACCCAGTACTTC
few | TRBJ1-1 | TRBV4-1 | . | CASSQLYGPAFF | TGCGCCAGCAGCCAACTATACGGCCCGGCTTTCTTT
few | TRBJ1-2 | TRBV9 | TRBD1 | CASSVGETGGDGYTF | TGTGCCAGCAGCGTAGGTGAGACAGGGGGCGATGGCTACACCTTC
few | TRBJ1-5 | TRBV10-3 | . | CAINTDRNQPQHF | TGTGCCATCAATACTGACCGGAATCAGCCCCAGCATTTT
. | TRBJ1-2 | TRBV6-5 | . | CASSYSRQSYGYTF | TGTGCCAGCAGTTACTCTCGGCAGTCTTATGGCTACACCTTC
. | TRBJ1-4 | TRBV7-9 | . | CASSLFRDTKSTNEKLFF | TGTGCCAGCAGCTTATTCCGGGACACCAAATCAACTAATGAAAAACTGTTTTTT
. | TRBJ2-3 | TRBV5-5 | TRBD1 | CASSYSGTEGDTQYF | TGTGCCAGCAGTTACTCCGGGACAGAGGGAGATACGCAGTATTTT
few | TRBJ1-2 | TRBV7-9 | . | CASSFEGYTF | TGTGCCAGCAGCTTCGAGGGCTACACCTTC
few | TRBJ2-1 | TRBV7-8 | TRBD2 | CASSLLAGGPFNEQFF | TGTGCCAGCAGCTTACTAGCGGGAGGGCCCTTCAATGAGCAGTTCTTC
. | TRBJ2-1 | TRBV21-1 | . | CASSKAGTSRPYIEQFF | TGTGCCAGCAGCAAAGCGGGTACATCTCGTCCTTATATAGAGCAGTTCTTC
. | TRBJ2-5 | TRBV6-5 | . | CASSYDSDRWAQYF | TGTGCCAGCAGTTATGATTCGGACCGATGGGCCCAGTACTTC
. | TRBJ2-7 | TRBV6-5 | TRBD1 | CASRGQTYEQYF | TGTGCCAGCCGGGGACAGACCTACGAGCAGTACTTC
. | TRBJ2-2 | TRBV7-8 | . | CASSSTKGTGELFF | TGTGCCAGCAGCTCGACGAAGGGGACCGGGGAGCTGTTTTTT
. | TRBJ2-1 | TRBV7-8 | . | CASSSTLSRDEQFF | TGTGCCAGCAGCTCGACTTTATCACGCGATGAGCAGTTCTTC
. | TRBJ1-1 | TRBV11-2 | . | CASSVTIEAFF | TGTGCCAGCAGCGTAACTATTGAAGCTTTCTTT
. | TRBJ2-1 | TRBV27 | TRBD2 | CASSLIAGNSYNEQFF | TGTGCCAGCAGTTTGATAGCGGGGAACTCCTACAATGAGCAGTTCTTC
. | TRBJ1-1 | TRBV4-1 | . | CASVGLLKGTEAFF | TGCGCCAGCGTTGGGCTTCTGAAGGGCACTGAAGCTTTCTTT
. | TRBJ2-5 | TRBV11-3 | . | CASSFSEGETQYF | TGTGCCAGCAGCTTCAGCGAGGGCGAGACCCAGTACTTC
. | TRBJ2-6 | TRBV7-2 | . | CASSLDSGANVLTF | TGTGCCAGCAGCTTAGACTCTGGGGCCAACGTCCTGACTTTC
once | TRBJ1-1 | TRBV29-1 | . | CSDRARDTEAFF | TGCAGCGACAGGGCCCGAGACACTGAAGCTTTCTTT
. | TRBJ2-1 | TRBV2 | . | CASSEADQGFF | TGTGCCAGCAGTGAAGCCGACCAAGGGTTCTTC
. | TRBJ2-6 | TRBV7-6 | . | CASSVSPPGANVLTF | TGTGCCAGCAGCGTATCCCCCCCTGGGGCCAACGTCCTGACTTTC
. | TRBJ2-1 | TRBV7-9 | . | CASSLVGLKLNEQFF | TGTGCCAGCAGCCTTGTGGGACTCAAACTAAATGAGCAGTTCTTC
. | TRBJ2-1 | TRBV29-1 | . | CSVGKIGNEQFF | TGCAGCGTCGGCAAGATAGGAAATGAGCAGTTCTTC
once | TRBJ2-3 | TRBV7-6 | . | CASSSQVPGTYTDTQYF | TGTGCCAGCAGCTCCCAGGTCCCCGGGACTTACACAGATACGCAGTATTTT
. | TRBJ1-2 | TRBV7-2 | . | CASSDGTGFYGYTF | TGTGCCAGCAGCGATGGGACCGGTTTCTATGGCTACACCTTC
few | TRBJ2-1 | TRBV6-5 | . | CASTQPGTPYEQFF | TGTGCCAGCACTCAACCCGGTACTCCCTATGAGCAGTTCTTC
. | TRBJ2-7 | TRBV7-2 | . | CASSLGGAHTYEQYF | TGTGCCAGCAGCTTAGGGGGAGCCCATACCTACGAGCAGTACTTC
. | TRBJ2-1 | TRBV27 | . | CASSFPRVAVEQFF | TGTGCCAGCAGTTTCCCCAGGGTAGCGGTTGAGCAGTTCTTC
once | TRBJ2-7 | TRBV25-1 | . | CASSVPGTSVHPEQYF | TGTGCCAGCAGTGTCCCGGGTACATCAGTGCATCCCGAGCAGTACTTC
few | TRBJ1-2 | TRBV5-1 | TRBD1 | CASNQGTGILDGYTF | TGCGCCAGCAACCAGGGGACAGGGATTTTGGACGGCTACACCTTC
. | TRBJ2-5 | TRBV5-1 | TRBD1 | CASSFNRGREETQYF | TGCGCCAGCAGCTTCAACAGGGGGCGGGAGGAGACCCAGTACTTC
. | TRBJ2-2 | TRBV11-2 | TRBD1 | CASSAGTGGIGELFF | TGTGCCAGCAGCGCGGGGACAGGGGGCATCGGGGAGCTGTTTTTT
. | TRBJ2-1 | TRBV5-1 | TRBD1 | CASSLDGTGIGEQFF | TGCGCCAGCAGCTTGGACGGGACAGGGATCGGTGAGCAGTTCTTC
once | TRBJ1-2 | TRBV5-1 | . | CASSSQGRSDGYTF | TGCGCCAGCAGCTCGCAGGGTAGGTCGGATGGCTACACCTTC
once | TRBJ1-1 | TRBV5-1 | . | CASSWADLDTEAFF | TGCGCCAGCAGCTGGGCGGATCTGGACACTGAAGCTTTCTTT
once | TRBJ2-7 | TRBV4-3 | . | CASSQGQGPTSEQYF | TGCGCCAGCAGCCAAGGCCAGGGGCCTACATCCGAGCAGTACTTC
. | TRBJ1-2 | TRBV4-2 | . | CASSPLVDYGYTF | TGTGCCAGCAGCCCATTAGTGGACTATGGCTACACCTTC
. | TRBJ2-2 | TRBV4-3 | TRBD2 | CASSQDYISGSPPGELFF | TGCGCCAGCAGCCAAGATTATATTAGCGGGAGCCCACCCGGGGAGCTGTTTTTT